This T cell receptor (beta chain) was captured by sequencing in a study of blood T cells in healthy people across ages. For the second PCR, which ran for roughly 6 to 12 cycles, a sample-barcoded 5' primer and a J-beta primer mix were used. TCRdb reprocessed the 5' RACE reads via MiXCR and lists one record per CDR3 protein. Found here are roughly 730,000 distinct CDR3 sequences, just over 55% of them singletons; the top ten hold 25% to 30%. Study findings and constraints: Expanded clonotype shifts may have been confounded, as the donors had an unknown CMV status.

As for this clonotype: The antigen is not known.

Germline lookup yields CDR1 SGHTA and CDR2 FQGNSA. The CDR3 loop spans 19 amino acids. Sequenced sample: blood. The V gene is TRBV7-2, the J gene TRBJ2-4; 8 positions agree with TRBD2. The J call may be in error: the DNA end matches TRBJ2-7 better. The sequence was collected from a man in his forties in good health. CDR3: CASSLLSGSKRLGQYEQYF. In DNA form, the CDR3 reads TGTGCCAGCAGCTTACTGAGCGGGAGCAAAAGATTGGGGCAATACGAGCAGTACTTC.